These T cell receptor beta chains were read from a single sample in a study of vaccination effects on CD4 cells after COVID-19. For these TCRs, the target antigens are not known. TCRdb keeps only in-frame clones here, not all; method: immunoSEQ multiplex PCR. The sample consists of roughly 52,000 clones, roughly 76% of them appearing once. Source: CD4+ T cells from PBMCs cultured with SARS-CoV-2 spike peptides, taken before COVID-19 vaccination. All receptors derive from a human donor who received a COVID-19 vaccine. Both conserved end residues are part of each CDR3. A D gene is named only where the DNA matches it firmly. Not all rows give a size; the values are once, few, many and, for expanded clones, a class.

>.|TRBD1|TRBV19|TRBJ1-6|15
TGTGCCAGTAGTCCGCAAGGGGGCTCAAATTCACCCCTCCACTTT
CASSPQGGSNSPLHF
>.|.|TRBV18|TRBJ1-4|15
TGTGCCAGCTCACTTATGGGGGGCGAGAATGAAAAACTGTTTTTT
CASSLMGGENEKLFF
>.|TRBD2|TRBV11-2|TRBJ2-1|16
TGTGCCAGCAGCTTTAATCTAGCGGGCTCCTACAATGAGCAGTTCTTC
CASSFNLAGSYNEQFF
>.|.|TRBV5-4|TRBJ1-1|15
TGTGCCAGCAGCTTGGAAGGGGGACGGAACACTGAAGCTTTCTTT
CASSLEGGRNTEAFF
>.|.|TRBV28|TRBJ1-4|14
TGTGCCAGCAGGTCAGGGTCAACTAATGAAAAACTGTTTTTT
CASRSGSTNEKLFF
>.|TRBD1|TRBV7-2|TRBJ2-2|14
TGTGCCAGCAGCCCGACAGGGGGCATCGGGGAGCTGTTTTTT
CASSPTGGIGELFF
>.|TRBD1|TRBV7-9|TRBJ1-2|14
TGTGCCAGCAGCTTAAACACAGGGGTTTATGGCTACACCTTC
CASSLNTGVYGYTF
>.|.|TRBV11-2|TRBJ1-3|15
TGTGCCAGCAGCTTGGGAACGAGCTCTGGAAACACCATATATTTT
CASSLGTSSGNTIYF
>.|.|TRBV5-1|TRBJ1-2|17
TGCGCCAGCAGCTTGACGTCCGCTTTTGGGGCCAACTATGGCTACACCTTC
CASSLTSAFGANYGYTF
>.|.|TRBV3-1/TRBV3-2|TRBJ1-3|14
TGTGCCAGCAGCGGGGGACTGGCTGGAAACACCATATATTTT
CASSGGLAGNTIYF
>.|.|TRBV12-1|TRBJ1-5|15
TGTGCCAGCAGCTTTGAAGTCGGAGACAATCAGCCCCAGCATTTT
CASSFEVGDNQPQHF
>.|TRBD2|TRBV28|TRBJ2-1|14
TGTGCCAGCGCATGGGCTAGCGGGAGGAATGAGCAGTTCTTC
CASAWASGRNEQFF
>.|.|TRBV9|TRBJ1-6|16
TGTGCCAGCAGCGCCAGGGGTGGGTCACATAATTCACCCCTCCACTTT
CASSARGGSHNSPLHF
>few|.|TRBV14|TRBJ2-1|13
TGTGCCAGCAGCCCCCGACAGCTCAATGAGCAGTTCTTC
CASSPRQLNEQFF
>once|.|TRBV5-1|TRBJ1-2|15
TGCGCCAGCAGCTACTCACCCGGGACGGGATGGGGCTACACCTTC
CASSYSPGTGWGYTF
>.|.|TRBV30|TRBJ1-1|16
TGTGCCTGGAGTCTCCCGGGGGGTTTTATGAACACTGAAGCTTTCTTT
CAWSLPGGFMNTEAFF
>.|.|TRBV21-1|TRBJ1-1|19
TGTGCCAGCAGCAAAGAGGGAACGGGTTATCCCTCCATGAACACTGAAGCTTTCTTT
CASSKEGTGYPSMNTEAFF
>.|.|TRBV27|TRBJ2-7|13
TGTGCCAGCAGTTCCAGCCCGTTCTACGAGCAGTACTTC
CASSSSPFYEQYF
>.|TRBD1|TRBV2|TRBJ1-4|17
TGTGCCAGCCAGGGGGGAGTCGCTATTGGGGCTAATGAAAAACTGTTTTTT
CASQGGVAIGANEKLFF
>.|TRBD1|TRBV27|TRBJ2-1|17
TGTGCCAGCAGTCCCCGGGACAGGGGACACTCCTACAATGAGCAGTTCTTC
CASSPRDRGHSYNEQFF
>.|TRBD2|TRBV5-1|TRBJ2-5|14
TGCGCCAGCAGCGCCGGGGGGGCTTGGGAGACCCAGTACTTC
CASSAGGAWETQYF
>.|.|TRBV5-4|TRBJ2-3|15
TGTGCCAGCAGCTTGGCGCGGGGTAGTGCAGATACGCAGTATTTT
CASSLARGSADTQYF
>.|TRBD1|TRBV5-4|TRBJ1-1|18
TGTGCCAGCAGCTTCCTATCCGGGACAGGGGGCATGAACACTGAAGCTTTCTTT
CASSFLSGTGGMNTEAFF
>.|TRBD1|TRBV29-1|TRBJ2-1|14
TGCAGCGTAGTCGACGGACAGGGGAGGGATGAGCAGTTCTTC
CSVVDGQGRDEQFF
>.|TRBD2|TRBV11-2|TRBJ2-7|15
TGTGCCAGCAGCTCCGGGACTACCTCCTTCTACGAGCAGTACTTC
CASSSGTTSFYEQYF
>.|.|TRBV18|TRBJ1-1|14
TGTGCCAGCTCACGCGAGGTCGTGGCAAATGAAGCTTTCTTT
CASSREVVANEAFF
>.|.|TRBV30|TRBJ2-3|13
TGTGCCTGGAGTGATGGCCCACCAGATACACAGTATTTT
CAWSDGPPDTQYF
>.|TRBD2|TRBV2|TRBJ2-3|15
TGTGCCAGCAGCCTGACTAGCGGGACCCCAGATACGCAGTATTTT
CASSLTSGTPDTQYF
>.|.|TRBV7-9|TRBJ2-7|14
TGTGCCAGCAGCTTGGGCAGGGACTCCTACGAGCAGTACTTC
CASSLGRDSYEQYF
>once|.|TRBV19|TRBJ2-2|13
TGTGCCAGTAGTATCGGACTAACCGGGGAGCTGTTTTTT
CASSIGLTGELFF
>.|.|TRBV6-1|TRBJ2-2|18
TGTGCCAGCAGTGAGAGGGCGATGGGGGCAGCGAACACCGGGGAGCTGTTTTTT
CASSERAMGAANTGELFF
>.|.|TRBV4-2|TRBJ1-5|15
TGTGCCAGCAGCCAAAGGGCTAGTGAGGGGATGCCCCAGCATTTT
CASSQRASEGMPQHF
>.|TRBD2|TRBV18|TRBJ2-3|17
TGTGCCAGCTCACCACCGTATCCGGGGGGGGTCACAGATACGCAGTATTTT
CASSPPYPGGVTDTQYF
>.|.|TRBV4-2|TRBJ1-3|19
TGTGCCAGCAGCCCGTCAGACGGAGGGGGACCGAGCTCTGGAAACACCATATATTTT
CASSPSDGGGPSSGNTIYF
>.|.|TRBV15|TRBJ1-1|13
TGTGCCACCAGCAGCCGGCTGAACACTGAAGCTTTCTTT
CATSSRLNTEAFF
>few|TRBD2|TRBV2|TRBJ2-3|15
TGTGCCAGCAGTCGACTAGCGGGGGGCACAGATACGCAGTATTTT
CASSRLAGGTDTQYF
>.|.|TRBV27|TRBJ2-5|19
TGTGCCAGCAGTTCCACGGACAGGAGAGCGGGATGGGTCCAAGAGACCCAGTACTTC
CASSSTDRRAGWVQETQYF
>.|TRBD2|TRBV30|TRBJ2-5|15
TGTGCCTGGAGTGTGCCGGGAGGAAGGCTGGAGACCCAGTACTTC
CAWSVPGGRLETQYF
>.|TRBD1|TRBV30|TRBJ1-2|16
TGTGCCTGGAGTGTACTCCGGGACAGACCACTCTATGGCTACACCTTC
CAWSVLRDRPLYGYTF
>.|.|TRBV7-9|TRBJ1-2|15
TGTGCCAGCAGCCCACACCGGGACTGGGACTATGGCTACACCTTC
CASSPHRDWDYGYTF
>few|.|TRBV3-1/TRBV3-2|TRBJ1-4|15
TGTGCCAGCAGCCAGCAGGGCAAGGTAGCTGAAAAACTGTTTTTT
CASSQQGKVAEKLFF